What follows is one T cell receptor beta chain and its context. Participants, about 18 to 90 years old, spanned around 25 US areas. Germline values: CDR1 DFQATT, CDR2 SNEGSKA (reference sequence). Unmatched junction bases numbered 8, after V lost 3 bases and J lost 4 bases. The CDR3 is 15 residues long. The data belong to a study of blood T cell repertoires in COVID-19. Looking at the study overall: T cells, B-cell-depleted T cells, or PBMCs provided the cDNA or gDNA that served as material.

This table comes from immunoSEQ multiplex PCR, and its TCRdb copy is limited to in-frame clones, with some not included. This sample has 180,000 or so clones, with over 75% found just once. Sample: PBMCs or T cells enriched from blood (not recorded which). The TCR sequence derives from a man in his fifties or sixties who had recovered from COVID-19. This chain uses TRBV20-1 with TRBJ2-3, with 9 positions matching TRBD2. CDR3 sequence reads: CSASESSGGSDTQYF. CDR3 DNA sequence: TGCAGTGCTAGTGAGTCAAGCGGGGGGTCAGATACGCAGTATTTT.